This T cell receptor beta chain was sequenced in a study of control samples from healthy donors and cancer patients. Produced via immunoSEQ multiplex PCR; TCRdb's table is partial and in-frame only. Of approximately 58,000 clones in the sample, roughly nine tenths were seen once. Sequencing used PBMCs. The TCR comes from a man between 60 and 70 years old with head and neck cancer.

CDR3 bases: TGCAGCGTCCGGACAGGGACTGAAAAACTGTTTTTT. It translates to CSVRTGTEKLFF. This chain links TRBV29-1 with TRBJ1-4, with 8 bases identical to TRBD1. The CDR3 is 12 amino acids. Unmatched junction bases numbered 4, after V lost 6 bases and J lost 7 bases. Germline-derived CDR1 and CDR2 are SQVTM and ANQGSEA.